Listed below are T cell receptor beta chains from one sample, sequenced in a study of blood T cell repertoires in COVID-19. Clones were sequenced by immunoSEQ multiplex PCR, and TCRdb holds only the in-frame ones, with some missing. This table has approximately 87,000 clones, about 82% appearing once. The sample consisted of peripheral blood. These receptors were collected from a woman of 80 years or more with acute or convalescent COVID-19. The CDR3 runs from the conserved cysteine through the conserved F or W. D genes are given only for firm matches. Part of the rows lack a size; the others show once, few, many or a class for expanded clones.

j_call d_call clone_size v_call cdr3_length cdr3_nt cdr3_aa
TRBJ1-6 TRBD1 once TRBV19 15 TGTGCCAGTAGGCCCCCGGCAGGGGGCTATTCACCCCTCCACTTT CASRPPAGGYSPLHF
TRBJ1-5 . . TRBV18 16 TGTGCCAGCTCACCACAACGGACAGCTAGCAATCAGCCCCAGCATTTT CASSPQRTASNQPQHF
TRBJ1-1 TRBD1 . TRBV19 16 TGTGCCAGTAGTATCAACCCAGGGGGCCTGGGCACTGAAGCTTTCTTT CASSINPGGLGTEAFF
TRBJ2-1 TRBD2 . TRBV13 17 TGTGCCAGCAGCTTGACCCCTAGCGGGGGGGCCAGGGGTGAGCAGTTCTTC CASSLTPSGGARGEQFF
TRBJ2-1 TRBD1 . TRBV9 15 TGTGCCAGCACCGTCGGGGACAGGGGCTACAATGAGCAGTTCTTC CASTVGDRGYNEQFF
TRBJ1-1 . few TRBV6-1 13 TGTGCCAGCAGTGATGAGGGATGGACTGAAGCTTTCTTT CASSDEGWTEAFF
TRBJ2-7 . few TRBV5-1 14 TGCGCCAGCAGCTTGGCCTTGGGCTCTTACGAGCAGTACTTC CASSLALGSYEQYF
TRBJ1-2 . . TRBV7-9 15 TGTGCCAGCAGCTTCGCCGCCGGGAATAACTATGGCTACACCTTC CASSFAAGNNYGYTF
TRBJ1-2 TRBD1 few TRBV30 15 TGTGCCTGGAGTGTGAAGGGACAGGGGAACTATGGCTACACCTTC CAWSVKGQGNYGYTF
TRBJ1-1 . . TRBV3-1/TRBV3-2 15 TGTGCCAGCAGCCAAGAAGGACTTCAGAACACTGAAGCTTTCTTT CASSQEGLQNTEAFF
TRBJ1-3 . . TRBV10-3 17 TGTGCCATCAGTGAGTCGGATGGGGGGGTCTCTGGAAACACCATATATTTT CAISESDGGVSGNTIYF
TRBJ2-1 TRBD2 . TRBV9 14 TGTGCCAGCAGCGTAGCAACTAGCGGGGTAGGGCAGTTCTTC CASSVATSGVGQFF
TRBJ1-6 TRBD1 once TRBV9 17 TGTGCCAGCAGCGTCGGGACAGGGAGCGCTTCCTATTCACCCCTCCACTTT CASSVGTGSASYSPLHF
TRBJ2-2 TRBD2 . TRBV7-3 14 TGTGCCAGCAGCGCCCGGACTAGCTCCGGGGAGCTGTTTTTT CASSARTSSGELFF
TRBJ2-7 . . TRBV7-2 13 TGTGCCAGCAGCGCGCCGGGGGGCTCGGAGCAGTACTTC CASSAPGGSEQYF
TRBJ1-3 . once TRBV5-4 13 TGTGCCAGCAGCGACGCAGGGGGAAACACCATATATTTT CASSDAGGNTIYF
TRBJ1-2 . . TRBV19 15 TGTGCCAGTATAGTCGACGGGACACAGAACTATGGCTACACCTTC CASIVDGTQNYGYTF
TRBJ2-7 . . TRBV3-1/TRBV3-2 15 TGTGCCAGCAGCCAAGAGTCCGCCAGTACCTACGAGCAGTACTTC CASSQESASTYEQYF
TRBJ2-7 TRBD1 . TRBV5-4 13 TGTGCCAGCAGCACCGGACAGGGCTACGAGCAGTACTTC CASSTGQGYEQYF
TRBJ1-1 TRBD1 . TRBV11-3 14 TGTGCCAGCAGCCCGGGGACAGCGAACACTGAAGCTTTCTTT CASSPGTANTEAFF
TRBJ1-1 . . TRBV7-9 15 TGTGCCAGCAGCTCCGGGTCAGGGTTGGACACTGAAGCTTTCTTT CASSSGSGLDTEAFF
TRBJ1-4 . . TRBV3-1/TRBV3-2 16 TGTGCCAGCAGCCAATTCAGGCCTGCGACTAATGAAAAACTGTTTTTT CASSQFRPATNEKLFF
TRBJ1-1 TRBD1 . TRBV19 12 TGTGCCAGTAGTACCCTGACAGGGCGCGCTTTCTTT CASSTLTGRAFF
TRBJ1-3 . once TRBV7-9 15 TGTGCCAGCAGCGCCGTGACAGTAACTGGAAACACCATATATTTT CASSAVTVTGNTIYF